This T cell receptor beta chain was sequenced for a study of T cells in narcolepsy. In the study overall: Patients with NT1 or NT2 and healthy control donors were enrolled.

Some clones are missing from TCRdb's copy, which holds only in-frame ones; the method was immunoSEQ multiplex PCR. Found here are 25,000 to 30,000 clones, over 80% of them singletons; the top ten hold around 1%. General observations from the study: HCRT-specific and TRIB2-specific autoreactive clonotypes appeared among same-patient CSF and blood CD4+ clonotypes. Reportedly, autoreactive clonotypes were serially detected in patients' blood but not controls'.

Concerning this clone: Its antigen is not identified.

This CDR3 is built from 17 residues. V gave up 1 base and J gave up 0 bases, with 12 bases separating them. CDR1 is SGHTA, CDR2 FQGNSA, per germline. The clonotype originates from a human donor with narcolepsy. Specimen: CD45RA- memory CD4+ T cells from PBMCs. The chain joins TRBV7-2 to TRBJ1-4; D may be TRBD1 (6 bases). As DNA, the CDR3 is TGTGCCAGCAGCTTAGGGCTGGACAGTCCAACTAATGAAAAACTGTTTTTT. This encodes CASSLGLDSPTNEKLFF.